This entry features one TCR beta chain sequence. Its antigen is not identified. This sample stems from a study of beta chain features in type 1 diabetes. Post-sort purity exceeded 98% for all sorted populations. The CDR3 is 15 residues long. General study results and limits: Equally in patients and controls, PCR might preferentially amplify shorter templates. cDNA-based sequencing might over-represent cells highly expressing TCR.

The authors reverse transcribed all of the isolated RNA, so sequencing captured expressed TCRB transcripts. Assay: immunoSEQ multiplex PCR; the TCRdb copy retains only in-frame clones and omits some. The sample carries about 240,000 clones, 27% recorded once. Sequencing was done on a sample of central memory CD4+ T cells from blood. The TCR originated in a man younger than 40 in good health. The chain has TRBV21-1 and TRBJ1-2; TRBD1 is the table's D call, not checked against the DNA. TRBV21-1 is a listed pseudogene. The CDR3 bases are TGTGCCAGCAGCAAAGAGGCAGGGGGACAGAATGGCTACACCTTC. Amino acids: CASSKEAGGQNGYTF.